Given below is one T cell receptor (beta chain) in context. No cognate antigen has been identified for it. No clone much larger than this one lies a single base away; base qualities are absent. The method behind the library was multiplex PCR. The listed sequencing device is Illumina HiSeq 4000. CDR3 regions were amplified by Arm-PCR with iRepertoire HTBI primers to construct TCR beta libraries. PCR products were gel purified before sequencing. On the authors' methods: A total of roughly 58 TRBV and some 15 TRBJ segments were identified across samples and were used for gene usage analysis of CDR3 amino acid clonotypes. COPE and FqMerger were used to merge filtered high-quality paired reads into contigs. BLAST was used to align contigs to the IMGT TRBV, TRBD and TRBJ reference genes, and CDR3 was defined following IMGT. Any clonotype with a frequency above 0.1% was classified as a highly expanded clone. Shannon entropy was used to measure repertoire diversity, and the Gini coefficient was used to measure V-J evenness. Clonotypes shared by more than one individual were considered public. TCRdb applied fastp at Q25 and MiXCR to the public reads, then kept only in-frame beta chains. Identical CDR3 proteins give one entry, which carries the most common genes and DNA. In this record, the V and J calls reflect TCRdb's handling and not the investigators' own analysis. The sample includes approximately 490,000 distinct CDR3 sequences, with 15% to 20% observed a single time. Roughly an eighth of the sample rests with the top ten.

The data originate from a study of regulatory T cells in long-lasting Graves disease (TCRdb year 2021). In the study overall: Patients with newly diagnosed Graves' disease had been on antithyroid drugs for under 3 months. A total of 33 samples were covered by TCR sequencing, comprising approximately 13 persistent and some 20 newly diagnosed Graves' disease patients. The study was conducted in China and was registered as a clinical trial. Patients with persistent Graves' disease were compared with patients with newly diagnosed Graves' disease using TCR sequencing and RNA sequencing of peripheral blood.

Broader findings and caveats from the paper: Only peripheral blood was studied, because thyroid tissue, the primary lesion, was inaccessible. Sequencing and analysis were limited to the TCR beta chain. The authors acknowledged the small sample size as a limitation that may reduce accuracy. A larger number of public clonotypes was shared among persistent patients (more than 2,500) than among newly diagnosed patients (approximately 930). Compared with newly diagnosed patients, patients with persistent Graves' disease had lower TCR Shannon entropy and fewer highly expanded clones, which suggests clonal expansion. Persistent disease showed preferential use of TRBV28, TRBJ1-2 and TRBJ2-5, whereas newly diagnosed disease favored TRBV20-1 and TRBJ2-1.

At the junction V is shortened by 5 bases and J by 3 bases; bases outside the gene matches: 9. The germline V gene specifies SNHLY as CDR1 and FYNNEI as CDR2. The CDR3 covers 15 residues, taking in both the cysteine and the phenylalanine. The kept DNA is CDR3 alone, 45 bases in frame from the first base. In the paper's terms, the time point label means: newly diagnosed GD, antithyroid drugs for less than 3 months. For both TCR sequencing and RNA sequencing, RNA was extracted from PBMCs in TRIzol. The diagnosis of Graves' disease followed American Thyroid Association guidelines. Patients for the study were recruited at an endocrinology department in Xi'an, China. Each patient gave approximately 10 milliliters of peripheral blood, collected in an EDTA anticoagulant tube. Ficoll Paque Plus density gradient separation was used to isolate PBMCs, and no additional T cell sorting was done. An Agilent 2100 Bioanalyzer and agarose gel were used to assess RNA quality, and a NanoDrop 2000 was used to measure RNA concentration.

Separately, the same data were catalogued under a study of T cells in Graves' hyperthyroidism and ophthalmopathy. The second paper further reports: Graves' hyperthyroidism was defined as stable when no progression to ophthalmopathy occurred over 18 months of follow-up. Hyperthyroidism patients were newly diagnosed, had a disease duration of under 2 months, and were aged 18 to 65 years. Patients with uncontrolled infections, other autoimmune diseases, pregnancy or lactation were excluded. Clinical symptoms, serum thyroxine and TRAb, thyroid ultrasound, and orbital computed tomography formed the basis for the diagnoses. A first-round RT-PCR of the TCR CDR3 used the HTBI primer set with the Qiagen OneStep RT-PCR kit. Most expanded thyroid clonotypes (frequency above 0.001) were also detected in blood, a finding suggesting that blood repertoires may reflect thyroid immune responses. In cross-validation, a model built on a 13 V-J signature told ophthalmopathy apart from stable hyperthyroidism with 85% to 90% sensitivity and approximately 81% specificity, and in testing the same model reached 80%/75%. During validation, the model predicted progression to ophthalmopathy a median of around 6 months ahead of onset, with just under 71% sensitivity and less than 85% specificity. To identify TCR V-J signatures that set the groups apart, the researchers used a discovery cohort of more than 95 patients, made up of 40 to 45 with Graves' ophthalmopathy and 57 with stable Graves' hyperthyroidism. Prospective prediction of ophthalmopathy was tested in an independent validation cohort consisting of 18 to 20 hyperthyroidism patients and 17 patients who later progressed to ophthalmopathy. The roughly 90 discovery patients were divided at random into training and test sets in a 7:3 ratio. In addition, the study compared T-cell repertoires in thyroid tissue and in blood from several Graves' hyperthyroidism patients. After sampling, hyperthyroidism patients received methimazole starting at 30 mg daily, and ophthalmopathy patients received high-dose intravenous methylprednisolone. The libraries were constructed in a second round of multiplex PCR and then size-selected and purified. The libraries were sequenced on an Illumina HiSeq2000 using paired-end 100 bp reads. SOAPnuke was used to process the raw data, with reads discarded if the reads contained adapters or uncalled bases, had a mean Phred below 15, or lacked an exact constant-primer or identifier match. High-quality paired reads were merged with COPE v1.2.5, and unique nucleotide sequences were defined as clonotypes. MiTCR v1.1 was used to align the clonotypes against IMGT TRBV, TRBD and TRBJ reference segments. The analysis was restricted to V-J combinations with a frequency above 0.0001, which together covered just over 99% of the repertoires. The TCS score was defined as F50 (clonal expansion) divided by E x V (chaos), with BLOSUM62-based TCRdist calculated between CDR3 peptides within each V-J. Welch's t-statistics and random forest reduced fewer than 550 V-J features to 10 to 15, which were used in a naive Bayes classifier (R e1071). No statistical method was used to fix the sample size in advance, and group allocation was not hidden from the investigators. TCR Vbeta CDR3 sequencing of 135 peripheral blood samples (over 40 ophthalmopathy, some 75 hyperthyroidism and approximately 17 progressor patients) is reported in the paper.

Sequenced material: peripheral blood mononuclear cells (PBMCs), taken at new diagnosis, from a patient treated with antithyroid drugs. The rearrangement joined TRBV2 to TRBJ2-5; 7 bases in the middle match TRBD1. The TCR sequence derives from a man aged 40-55 years with Graves disease. Donor details come from another sample of the same person, matched by shared clones. The DNA sequence is given as TGTGCCAGCAGTTACACCTCCGACAGGGAAGAGACCCAGTACTTC. It specifies CASSYTSDREETQYF.